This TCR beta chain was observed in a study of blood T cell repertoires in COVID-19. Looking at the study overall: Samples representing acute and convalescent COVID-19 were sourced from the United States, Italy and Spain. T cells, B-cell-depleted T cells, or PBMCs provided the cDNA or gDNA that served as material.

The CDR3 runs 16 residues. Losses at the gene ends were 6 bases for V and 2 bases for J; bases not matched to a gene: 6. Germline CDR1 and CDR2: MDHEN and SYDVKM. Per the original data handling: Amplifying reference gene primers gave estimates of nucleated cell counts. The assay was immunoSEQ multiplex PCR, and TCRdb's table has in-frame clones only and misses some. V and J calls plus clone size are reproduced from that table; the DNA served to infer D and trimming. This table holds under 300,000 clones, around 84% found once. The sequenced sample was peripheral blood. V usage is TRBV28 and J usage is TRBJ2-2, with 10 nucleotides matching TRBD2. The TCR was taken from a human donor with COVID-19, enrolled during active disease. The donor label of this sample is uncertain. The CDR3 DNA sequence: TGTGCCAGCAGCACCCTAGCGGGAGACAACACCGGGGAGCTGTTTTTT. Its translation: CASSTLAGDNTGELFF.